The next 26 T cell receptor beta chains were all read from a single sample in a study of cytomegalovirus exposure and HLA in healthy donors. A multiplex PCR was run with 60 Vbeta primers and 13 Jbeta primers. Method: immunoSEQ multiplex PCR; TCRdb's copy keeps in-frame clones and lacks some. The sample lists some 100,000 clones, 75% to 80% occurring once. Input material: PBMCs. Receptors were obtained from a woman aged 40 to 50 in good health and CMV-seropositive.

The rearrangement links TRBV7-6 to TRBJ1-5, with unresolved D. The length of the CDR3 is 13 residues. The V gene's germline CDR1 is SGHVS and CDR2 FNYEAQ. Trimming cost V 2 bases and J 11 bases, with 13 bases left between them. The CDR3 here is CASSLSPRSAQHF. The CDR3 DNA reads as TGTGCCAGCAGCTTATCCCCCCGTTCGGCCCAGCATTTT.

This sequence joins TRBV6-1 and TRBJ2-3, with D unclear. Per germline, CDR1 MNHNS and CDR2 SASEGT. The CDR3 contains 15 residues. Between the trimmed V and J ends, which lost 2 bases and 3 bases, there was a span of 12 bases. Here the CDR3 reads CASSEPGRRTDTQYF. CDR3 coding DNA: TGTGCCAGCAGTGAACCCGGTAGGCGGACAGATACGCAGTATTTT.

This clone was detected a few times. The chain couples TRBV19 to TRBJ1-1; D is undetermined. V was cut by 6 bases and J by 0 bases, with 11 bases left in between. The germline CDR1 and CDR2 sequences are LNHDA and SQIVND (reference sequence). The CDR3 consists of 14 residues. Here the CDR3 DNA reads TGTGCCAGTAGGAGGACTCCTGTGAACACTGAAGCTTTCTTT. It specifies CASRRTPVNTEAFF. Complete variable domain (other parts from reference TRBV19 and TRBJ1-1): DGGITQSPKYLFRKEGQNVTLSCEQNLNHDAMYWYRQDPGQGLRLIYYSQIVNDFQKGDIAEGYSVSREKKESFPLTVTSAQKNPTAFYLCASRRTPVNTEAFFGQGTRLTVV.

This chain connects TRBV6-1 to TRBJ2-5; D gene uncertain. V was clipped by 3 bases and J by 1 base, with 9 bases between them. The germline gives CDR1 MNHNS, CDR2 SASEGT. The CDR3 sequence is 14 residues long. The CDR3 DNA reads TGTGCCAGCAGTGAGAGCAGGTCCCAAGAGACCCAGTACTTC. Encoded protein: CASSESRSQETQYF.

Only one count was recorded for this clone. V is TRBV4-1 and J is TRBJ2-2; D call uncertain. The length of the CDR3 is 14 residues. Germline assignment: CDR1 MGHRA and CDR2 YSYEKL. Trimming left V 5 bases short and J 5 bases short, with 12 bases between. DNA for the CDR3: TGCGCCAGCAGCTCAAACTATGGGACCGGGGAGCTGTTTTTT. Protein: CASSSNYGTGELFF.

This clone has only one observation. This sequence joins TRBV5-6 and TRBJ1-2; D might be TRBD1 (5 bases). Germline values: CDR1 SGHDT, CDR2 YYEEEE. The CDR3 covers 14 residues. Deletions cut 2 bases from V and 0 bases from J, with 8 bases between. CDR3 loop: CASSFRGANYGYTF. CDR3 bases: TGTGCCAGCAGCTTCCGGGGGGCTAACTATGGCTACACCTTC.

The chain employs TRBV10-1 and TRBJ1-1; D is perhaps TRBD1 (6 bases). The germline V and J ends were trimmed by 3 bases and 2 bases, with 10 bases remaining between them. Germline CDR1 reads WNHNN; CDR2 reads SYGVQD (reference sequence). This CDR3 contains 14 residues. CDR3 protein: CASSDLGANTEAFF. For the CDR3, the DNA is TGCGCCAGCAGTGACTTGGGGGCTAACACTGAAGCTTTCTTT.

The gene calls are TRBV7-2 and TRBJ2-3; 12 bases line up with TRBD2. CDR1 is SGHTA and CDR2 is FQGNSA in the germline V gene. V lost 2 bases to trimming and J lost 6 bases; unmatched junction nucleotides: 6. The CDR3 has 16 amino acids. DNA of the CDR3: TGTGCCAGCAGCTTACAGCCTAGCGGGGGGGTGGATACGCAGTATTTT. This sequence encodes CASSLQPSGGVDTQYF.

The DNA of the CDR3 is TGTGCCAGCACCGGGATAGGGGGCGCGGGGGGCTACACCTTC. Its protein is CASTGIGGAGGYTF. The rearrangement joins TRBV25-1 to TRBJ1-2, with 7 bases lining up with TRBD1. The CDR3 runs to 14 residues. CDR1 and CDR2 (germline): MGHDK, SYGVNS. V gave up 7 bases and J gave up 8 bases; unmatched junction bases: 13.

This clone was recorded only once. The rearrangement links TRBV5-4 to TRBJ2-3; 10 bases match TRBD2. In germline, CDR1 is SGHNT, CDR2 YYREEE (reference sequence). This CDR3 comprises 16 residues. Unmatched junction bases numbered 13, after V lost 4 bases and J lost 8 bases. The CDR3 DNA is TGTGCCAGCAGCCCGAGGCCTAGCGGGGGTCTGGGTACGCAGTATTTT. Amino acid sequence: CASSPRPSGGLGTQYF.

This rearrangement joins TRBV18 to TRBJ1-1; D unclear. Per germline, CDR1 KGHSH and CDR2 LQKENI. Trimming removed 4 bases from V and 5 bases from J, with 11 bases in between. There are 13 residues in the CDR3. The CDR3 region is CASSRVRETEAFF. In nucleotides, the CDR3 is TGTGCCAGCTCACGGGTCCGGGAGACTGAAGCTTTCTTT. Based on the CDR3 plus reference TRBV18 and TRBJ1-1, the full variable domain is NAGVMQNPRHLVRRRGQEARLRCSPMKGHSHVYWYRQLPEEGLKFMVYLQKENIIDESGMPKERFSAEFPKEGPSILRIQQVVRGDSAAYFCASSRVRETEAFFGQGTRLTVV.

The CDR3 sequence: CASSRETVSTNEKLFF. CDR3 nucleotides: TGTGCCAGCAGCCGAGAGACAGTATCGACTAATGAAAAACTGTTTTTT. V is TRBV7-2 and J is TRBJ1-4; D may be TRBD1 (5 bases). The length of the CDR3 is 16 residues. The germline gives CDR1 SGHTA, CDR2 FQGNSA. Trimming pared 5 bases from V and 2 bases from J, leaving 15 bases between.

The rearrangement links TRBV5-1 to TRBJ2-3; 8 nucleotides line up with TRBD2. The CDR3 has 15 amino acids. Germline lookup yields CDR1 SGHRS and CDR2 YFSETQ. After removal of 6 bases from V and 1 base from J, the junction contained 7 bases not matched to a gene. The CDR3 DNA sequence: TGCGCCAGCACGATTAGCGGGGTTGGCACAGATACGCAGTATTTT. This encodes CASTISGVGTDTQYF. The full variable domain, with the rest looked up from reference TRBV5-1 and TRBJ2-3, is KAGVTQTPRYLIKTRGQQVTLSCSPISGHRSVSWYQQTPGQGLQFLFEYFSETQRNKGNFPGRFSGRQFSNSRSEMNVSTLELGDSALYLCASTISGVGTDTQYFGPGTRLTVL.

V and J are TRBV27 and TRBJ1-5; D possibly corresponds to TRBD1 (6 bases). Germline lookup yields CDR1 MNHEY and CDR2 SMNVEV (reference sequence). The V and J ends lost 6 bases and 3 bases respectively, with 15 bases between them. CDR3 length equals 15 residues. CDR3 DNA: TGTGCCAGCAGCAAGGAAGGACAGTACAATCAGCCCCAGCATTTT. Translation: CASSKEGQYNQPQHF.

The genes are TRBV5-1 and TRBJ1-1; D may be TRBD1 (5 bases). Germline CDR1 and CDR2: SGHRS and YFSETQ. This CDR3 spans 16 amino acids. V shed 4 bases and J shed 1 base, with 17 bases lying between them. CDR3 coding DNA: TGCGCCAGCAGCCAAACGGGGCGGAGGGGGAACACTGAAGCTTTCTTT. Residues: CASSQTGRRGNTEAFF.

V is TRBV30 and J is TRBJ2-4; tentatively, D is TRBD1 (6 bases). The CDR3 sequence is 13 residues long. Germline CDR1 is GTSNPN and CDR2 is SVGIG (reference sequence). Trimming cost V 5 bases and J 3 bases, with 11 bases left between them. In nucleotides, the CDR3 is TGTGCCTGGCAGGACAGTATCAAAAACATTCAGTACTTC. Residues: CAWQDSIKNIQYF.

The V and J genes are TRBV4-2 and TRBJ1-2; D is ambiguous. V dropped 1 base and J dropped 3 bases, with 6 bases sitting between them. The CDR3 is 13 amino acids. From germline, CDR1 is LGHNA and CDR2 YNFKEQ. The CDR3 region has the DNA TGTGCCAGCAGCCAAGCAAGAGACTATGGCTACACCTTC. This sequence encodes CASSQARDYGYTF.

This chain's CDR3 is CASSYVPDRRSPLHF. CDR3 DNA sequence: TGTGCCAGCAGTTACGTTCCGGACAGAAGGTCACCCCTCCACTTT. The chain recombines TRBV6-5 with TRBJ1-6; a weak D match, TRBD1 (6 bases). V was clipped by 2 bases and J by 10 bases, with 15 bases between them. The CDR3 runs to 15 residues. The germline V gene encodes CDR1 MNHEY and CDR2 SVGAGI.

The chain uses TRBV30 and TRBJ1-1, with D maybe TRBD1 (6 bases). The CDR3 loop spans 16 amino acids. Germline V CDR1 and CDR2: GTSNPN, SVGIG (reference sequence). V was pared by 3 bases and J by 1 base, with 18 bases between. In nucleotides, the CDR3 is TGTGCCTGGAGCCGCCGGGGGAGGGGGAGGAACACTGAAGCTTTCTTT. This sequence encodes CAWSRRGRGRNTEAFF.

This sequence joins TRBV10-2 and TRBJ2-7, with unresolved D. CDR3 length equals 11 residues. CDR1 is WSHSY and CDR2 is SAAADI in the germline V gene. V lost 6 bases and J 4 bases, leaving 7 bases between the germline ends. The DNA of the CDR3 is TGCGCCAGCAGCCCTTCTTACGAGCAGTACTTC. Translating it yields CASSPSYEQYF.

The chain joins TRBV7-2 to TRBJ1-6, with D possibly TRBD1 on 6 matching bases. Germline lookup yields CDR1 SGHTA and CDR2 FQGNSA. The CDR3 contains 14 residues. V lost 4 bases, J lost 8 bases, and 12 bases lay in between. As DNA, the CDR3 is TGTGCCAGCAGCTCCCGACAGGCAGATTCACCCCTCCACTTT. Protein: CASSSRQADSPLHF.

This clone was counted between two and nine times. The V gene is TRBV14, the J gene TRBJ2-7; TRBD1 matches at 9 bases. This CDR3 region has 16 residues. J was trimmed by 6 bases and V by 0 bases; bases with no gene match: 9. Germline V gene sequence: CDR1 SGHDN, CDR2 FVKESK. The DNA of the CDR3 is TGTGCCAGCAGCCAAGACTGGGGACAGGGAAAGATCGAGCAGTACTTC. As protein: CASSQDWGQGKIEQYF.

The chain links TRBV10-3 to TRBJ2-6, with 8 nucleotides matching TRBD1. V shed 3 bases, J shed 10 bases, and the junction held 5 bases outside the gene matches. Germline loops: CDR1 ENHRY, CDR2 SYGVKD. This CDR3 comprises 14 residues. CDR3: CAISDWDRLNVLTF. For the CDR3, the DNA is TGTGCCATCAGTGACTGGGACAGGCTGAACGTCCTGACTTTC.

The chain has TRBV5-1 and TRBJ1-1; D is perhaps TRBD1 (5 bases). Germline V gene sequence: CDR1 SGHRS, CDR2 YFSETQ. V lost 6 bases, J lost 6 bases, and 18 bases lay in between. This CDR3 is 14 amino acids long. The CDR3 sequence is CASTPGGLGPEAFF. The CDR3 DNA follows: TGCGCCAGCACCCCGGGGGGGTTGGGGCCTGAAGCTTTCTTT.

The chain employs TRBV30 and TRBJ1-1; D is unresolved. Per the germline V gene, CDR1 is GTSNPN and CDR2 is SVGIG (reference sequence). Trimming pared 3 bases from V and 1 base from J, leaving 6 bases between. This CDR3 region has 12 residues. The CDR3 loop reads CAWRPQNTEAFF. CDR3 DNA sequence: TGTGCCTGGAGGCCACAGAACACTGAAGCTTTCTTT.

Concerning this clone itself: Other nucleotide sequences in the sample specify the same CDR3. The chain couples TRBV5-1 to TRBJ1-2, with D hard to call. Germline V lookup: CDR1 SGHRS, CDR2 YFSETQ. This CDR3 has 13 residues. Trimming cost V 0 bases and J 4 bases, with 7 bases left between them. The CDR3 DNA reads TGCGCCAGCAGCTTGGGGGAGAGCTATGGCTACACCTTC. Amino acid sequence: CASSLGESYGYTF.